This record covers a single TCR beta chain. This record belongs to a study of OX40 agonist ivuxolimab in advanced cancers. Some clones are missing from TCRdb's copy, which holds only in-frame ones; the method was immunoSEQ multiplex PCR. This sample yields about 6,300 clones, of which 70% are seen a single time; approximately 63% belongs to the top ten. The V gene's germline CDR1 is MNHEY and CDR2 SMNVEV (reference sequence). This CDR3 is 15 amino acids long. Trimming took 4 bases from V and 0 from J; bases not matched to a gene: 1. This TCR derives from an adult with an advanced solid tumor such as melanoma, head and neck, liver or kidney cancer. The chain combines TRBV27 with TRBJ2-1; 9 bases are shared with TRBD2. Sequencing used CD4+ or CD8+ T cells sorted from blood, obtained in a trial of the OX40 agonist ivuxolimab. This chain's CDR3 is CASSSSGASYNEQFF. Here the CDR3 DNA reads TGTGCCAGCAGTTCTAGCGGGGCCTCCTACAATGAGCAGTTCTTC.